A selection of T cell receptor beta chains follows, all from one sample in a study of blood T cell repertoires in COVID-19. Using immunoSEQ multiplex PCR, the repertoire was profiled, and TCRdb retains in-frame clones only, with some absent. Here the sample spans about 330,000 clones, about 87% being singletons. Sequencing used PBMCs or T cells enriched from blood (not recorded which). The source of these receptors is a woman in her 30s who had recovered from COVID-19. Each CDR3 is given with its conserved first and last residue. A D gene is named only where the DNA matches it firmly. Clone size, where shown, is once, few, many, or a class for clones that have expanded.

CASRPLRDTDFYSPLHF	TGTGCCAGCAGACCTCTCCGGGACACCGATTTTTATTCACCCCTCCACTTT	TRBV28	.	TRBJ1-6	.
CASSPSGGPGGTQYF	TGTGCCAGCAGCCCGAGCGGTGGCCCGGGGGGTACGCAGTATTTT	TRBV7-2	TRBD2	TRBJ2-3	.
CASSRGQWIVRQYF	TGTGCCAGCAGCAGGGGACAGTGGATTGTGAGGCAGTACTTC	TRBV21-1	.	TRBJ2-7	.
CASSSGGSSGYTF	TGTGCCAGCAGTTCCGGGGGATCTTCCGGCTACACCTTC	TRBV6-5	.	TRBJ1-2	few
CASIRGISGNTIYF	TGTGCCAGCATCAGGGGCATCTCTGGAAACACCATATATTTT	TRBV28	.	TRBJ1-3	.
CASSPGDRPNQPQHF	TGTGCCAGCAGCCCCGGGGACAGACCAAATCAGCCCCAGCATTTT	TRBV9	TRBD1	TRBJ1-5	.
CASSAYRGGTF	TGTGCCAGCAGTGCTTACAGGGGCGGCACCTTC	TRBV2	TRBD1	TRBJ1-2	.
CASSPRGYEQYF	TGTGCCAGCAGCCCGAGAGGGTACGAGCAGTACTTC	TRBV28	.	TRBJ2-7	.
CAWTQLAGGGTEAFF	TGTGCCTGGACTCAGTTGGCAGGGGGAGGCACTGAAGCTTTCTTT	TRBV30	TRBD1	TRBJ1-1	.
CASSESDTGELFF	TGTGCCAGCAGTGAGTCGGACACCGGGGAGCTGTTTTTT	TRBV6-1	.	TRBJ2-2	.
CASSLGSGTDTQYF	TGCGCCAGCAGCTTGGGTTCCGGCACAGATACGCAGTATTTT	TRBV5-1	.	TRBJ2-3	.
CAITKGQENTEAFF	TGTGCCATCACAAAGGGACAAGAGAACACTGAAGCTTTCTTT	TRBV10-3	.	TRBJ1-1	once
CAGTSGTGGSHTQYF	TGTGCCGGTACGTCCGGGACAGGGGGCTCACATACGCAGTATTTT	TRBV6-5	TRBD1	TRBJ2-3	.
CASARLDSYEQYF	TGTGCCAGCGCCAGGTTGGACTCCTACGAGCAGTACTTC	TRBV28	.	TRBJ2-7	.
CASSLESRGYTF	TGCGCCAGCAGCTTGGAATCTAGGGGCTACACCTTC	TRBV5-1	.	TRBJ1-2	.
CASSQPGTFYGYTF	TGCGCCAGCAGCCAACCGGGTACTTTCTATGGCTACACCTTC	TRBV4-1	.	TRBJ1-2	.
CASSERSPNTGELFF	TGTGCCAGCAGTGAGAGGAGCCCGAACACCGGGGAGCTGTTTTTT	TRBV6-1	.	TRBJ2-2	.
CSVVLGPSGYNEQFF	TGCAGCGTCGTACTGGGGCCTAGCGGTTACAATGAGCAGTTCTTC	TRBV29-1	TRBD2	TRBJ2-1	few
CASSPGAAQETQYF	TGTGCCAGCTCACCAGGGGCAGCCCAAGAGACCCAGTACTTC	TRBV18	.	TRBJ2-5	.
CASARDRDQTDTQYF	TGTGCCAGCGCCCGGGACAGGGATCAAACAGATACGCAGTATTTT	TRBV27	TRBD1	TRBJ2-3	.
CATSVKRGTFYEQYF	TGTGCCACCAGTGTAAAACGGGGGACCTTCTACGAGCAGTACTTC	TRBV24-1	.	TRBJ2-7	.
CASSLGQGSGELFF	TGTGCCAGCAGCTTGGGACAGGGGTCCGGGGAGCTGTTTTTT	TRBV7-2	TRBD1	TRBJ2-2	.
CASSLNTYEQYF	TGTGCCAGCAGCTTGAATACCTACGAGCAGTACTTC	TRBV5-4	.	TRBJ2-7	few
CASSFKPGQGSEQYF	TGTGCCAGCAGCTTCAAACCGGGACAGGGCTCCGAGCAGTACTTC	TRBV11-2	TRBD1	TRBJ2-7	.
CASSFPGDGEKLFF	TGTGCCAGCAGCTTCCCGGGAGATGGGGAAAAACTGTTTTTT	TRBV7-2	.	TRBJ1-4	.
CASSLGLRSSYEQYF	TGTGCCAGCAGCTTAGGACTTAGGAGCTCCTACGAGCAGTACTTC	TRBV11-2	.	TRBJ2-7	.
CASSLLTGGAEAFF	TGTGCCAGCAGCCTTCTCACAGGGGGGGCTGAAGCTTTCTTT	TRBV5-6	TRBD1	TRBJ1-1	.
CASSYQQVLYNEQFF	TGTGCCAGCAGTTACCAACAGGTGTTATACAATGAGCAGTTCTTC	TRBV6-2/TRBV6-3	.	TRBJ2-1	.
CASSVREIYEQYF	TGTGCCAGCAGCGTCCGAGAGATCTACGAGCAGTACTTC	TRBV5-6	.	TRBJ2-7	few
CAIRDTGAGSYEQYF	TGTGCCATCAGGGATACAGGGGCCGGCTCCTACGAGCAGTACTTC	TRBV10-3	TRBD1	TRBJ2-7	once
CASSWTSSSTDTQYF	TGCGCCAGCAGCTGGACTAGCTCCAGCACAGATACGCAGTATTTT	TRBV5-1	TRBD2	TRBJ2-3	.
CASSLLGRDTQYF	TGTGCCAGCAGCTTACTGGGGAGAGATACGCAGTATTTT	TRBV7-2	.	TRBJ2-3	.
CASSQDPYGQGIDEQYF	TGCGCCAGCAGCCAAGATCCCTACGGACAGGGTATCGACGAGCAGTACTTC	TRBV4-3	TRBD1	TRBJ2-7	.
CASSRESWRSGNQPQHF	TGTGCCAGCAGCCGGGAGTCTTGGAGGTCCGGCAATCAGCCCCAGCATTTT	TRBV2	.	TRBJ1-5	.
CASSLGLAESTDTQYF	TGCGCCAGCAGCTTGGGACTAGCGGAGAGCACAGATACGCAGTATTTT	TRBV5-1	TRBD2	TRBJ2-3	.
CASSLGQPNTEAFF	TGCGCCAGCAGCTTGGGACAGCCGAACACTGAAGCTTTCTTT	TRBV5-1	.	TRBJ1-1	.
CASSEGDRGPQETQYF	TGTGCCAGCAGTGAGGGAGACAGGGGGCCTCAAGAGACCCAGTACTTC	TRBV25-1	TRBD1	TRBJ2-5	once